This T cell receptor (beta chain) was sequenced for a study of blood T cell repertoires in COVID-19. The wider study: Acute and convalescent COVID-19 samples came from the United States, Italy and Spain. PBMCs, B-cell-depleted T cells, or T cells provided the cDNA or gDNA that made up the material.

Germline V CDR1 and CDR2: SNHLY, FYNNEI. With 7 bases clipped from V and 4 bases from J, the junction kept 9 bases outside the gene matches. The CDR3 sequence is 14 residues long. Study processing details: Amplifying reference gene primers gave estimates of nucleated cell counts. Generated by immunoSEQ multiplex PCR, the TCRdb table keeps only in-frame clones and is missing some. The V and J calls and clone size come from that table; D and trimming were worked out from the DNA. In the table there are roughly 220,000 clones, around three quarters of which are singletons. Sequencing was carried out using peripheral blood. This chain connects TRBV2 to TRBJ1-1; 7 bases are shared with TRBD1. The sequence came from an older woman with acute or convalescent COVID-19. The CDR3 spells CASMGTVRRTEAFF. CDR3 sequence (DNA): TGTGCCAGCATGGGGACAGTGAGGCGCACTGAAGCTTTCTTT.